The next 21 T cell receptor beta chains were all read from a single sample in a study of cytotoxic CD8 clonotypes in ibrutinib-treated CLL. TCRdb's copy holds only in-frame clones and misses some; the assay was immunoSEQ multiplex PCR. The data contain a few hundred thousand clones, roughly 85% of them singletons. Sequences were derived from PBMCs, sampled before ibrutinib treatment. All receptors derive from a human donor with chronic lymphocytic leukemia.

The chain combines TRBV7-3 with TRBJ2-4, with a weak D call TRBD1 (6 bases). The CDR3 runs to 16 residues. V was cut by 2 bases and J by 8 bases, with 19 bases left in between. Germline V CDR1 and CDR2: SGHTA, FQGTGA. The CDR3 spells CASSLVGHPGQDIQYF. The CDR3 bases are TGTGCCAGCAGCTTAGTGGGACACCCCGGGCAAGACATTCAGTACTTC.

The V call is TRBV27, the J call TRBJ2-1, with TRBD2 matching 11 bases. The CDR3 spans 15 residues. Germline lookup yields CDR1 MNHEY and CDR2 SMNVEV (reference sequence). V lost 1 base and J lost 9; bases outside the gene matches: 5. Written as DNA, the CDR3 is TGTGCCAGCAGTTTATTAGCGGGAGGGCCGAGTGAGCAGTTCTTC. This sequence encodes CASSLLAGGPSEQFF.

The DNA for the CDR3 is TGTGCCAGCTTCCAGGACGGCGTTGATGGCTACACCTTC. It specifies CASFQDGVDGYTF. V usage is TRBV2 and J usage is TRBJ1-2; D is uncertain. V was pared by 8 bases and J by 6 bases, with 16 bases between. CDR1 SNHLY and CDR2 FYNNEI come from the germline V gene. The CDR3 is 13 residues long.

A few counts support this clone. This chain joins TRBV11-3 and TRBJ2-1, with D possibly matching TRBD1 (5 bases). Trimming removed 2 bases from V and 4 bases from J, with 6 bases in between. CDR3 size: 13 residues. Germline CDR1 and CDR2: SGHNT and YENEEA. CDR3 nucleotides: TGTGCCAGCAGCTTATCAGGGTACAATGAGCAGTTCTTC. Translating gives CASSLSGYNEQFF.

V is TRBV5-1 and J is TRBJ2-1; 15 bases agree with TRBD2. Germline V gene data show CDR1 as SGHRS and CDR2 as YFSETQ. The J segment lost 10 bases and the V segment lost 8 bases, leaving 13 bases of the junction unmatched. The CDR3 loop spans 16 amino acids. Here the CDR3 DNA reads TGCGCCAGTTGCCCAAGGACTAGCGGGGGGGCCGAGGAGCAGTTCTTC. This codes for CASCPRTSGGAEEQFF.

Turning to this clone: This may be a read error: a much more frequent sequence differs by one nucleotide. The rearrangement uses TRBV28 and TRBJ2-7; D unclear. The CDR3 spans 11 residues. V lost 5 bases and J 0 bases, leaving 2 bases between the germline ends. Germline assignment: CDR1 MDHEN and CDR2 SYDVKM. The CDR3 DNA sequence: TGTGCCAGCAGTAACTCCTACGAGCAGTACTTC. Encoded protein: CASSNSYEQYF.

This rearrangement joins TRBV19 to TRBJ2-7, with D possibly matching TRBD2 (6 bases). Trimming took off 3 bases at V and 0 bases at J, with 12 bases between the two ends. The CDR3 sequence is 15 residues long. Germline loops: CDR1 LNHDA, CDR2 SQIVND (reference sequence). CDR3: CASSISLAASYEQYF. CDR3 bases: TGTGCCAGTAGTATTTCGTTAGCGGCCTCCTACGAGCAGTACTTC.

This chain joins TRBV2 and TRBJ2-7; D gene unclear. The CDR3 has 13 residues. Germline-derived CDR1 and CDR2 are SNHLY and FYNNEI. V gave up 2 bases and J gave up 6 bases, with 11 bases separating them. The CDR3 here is CASSERLPFEQYF. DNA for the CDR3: TGTGCCAGCAGTGAACGACTGCCTTTCGAGCAGTACTTC.

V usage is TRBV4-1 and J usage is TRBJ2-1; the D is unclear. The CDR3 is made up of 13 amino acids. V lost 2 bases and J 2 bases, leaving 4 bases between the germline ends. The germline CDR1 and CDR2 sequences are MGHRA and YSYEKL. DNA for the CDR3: TGCGCCAGCAGCCAACGGGCCTACAATGAGCAGTTCTTC. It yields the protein CASSQRAYNEQFF.

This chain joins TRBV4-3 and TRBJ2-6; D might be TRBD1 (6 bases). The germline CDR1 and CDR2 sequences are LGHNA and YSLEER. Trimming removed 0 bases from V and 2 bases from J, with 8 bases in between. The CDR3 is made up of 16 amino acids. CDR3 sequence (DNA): TGCGCCAGCAGCCAAGAGGGGGCAGCTGGGGCCAACGTCCTGACTTTC. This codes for CASSQEGAAGANVLTF.

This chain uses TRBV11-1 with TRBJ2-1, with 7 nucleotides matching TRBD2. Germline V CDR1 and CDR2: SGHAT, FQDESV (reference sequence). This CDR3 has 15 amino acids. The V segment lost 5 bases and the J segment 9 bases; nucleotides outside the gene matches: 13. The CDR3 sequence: CASSIHSGPFGEQFF. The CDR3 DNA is TGTGCCAGCAGCATACATAGCGGGCCTTTTGGTGAGCAGTTCTTC.

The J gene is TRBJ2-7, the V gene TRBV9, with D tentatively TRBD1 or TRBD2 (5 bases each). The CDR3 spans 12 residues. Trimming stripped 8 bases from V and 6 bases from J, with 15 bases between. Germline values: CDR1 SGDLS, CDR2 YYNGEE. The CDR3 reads CASGGSAGEQYF. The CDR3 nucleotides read TGTGCCAGTGGGGGTAGCGCGGGCGAGCAGTACTTC.

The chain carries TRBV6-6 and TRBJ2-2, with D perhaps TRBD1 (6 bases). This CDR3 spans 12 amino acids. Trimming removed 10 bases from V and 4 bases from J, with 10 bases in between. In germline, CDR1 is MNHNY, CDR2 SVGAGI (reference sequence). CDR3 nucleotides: TGTGCCACCCGGACAGTCACCGGGGAGCTGTTTTTT. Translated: CATRTVTGELFF.

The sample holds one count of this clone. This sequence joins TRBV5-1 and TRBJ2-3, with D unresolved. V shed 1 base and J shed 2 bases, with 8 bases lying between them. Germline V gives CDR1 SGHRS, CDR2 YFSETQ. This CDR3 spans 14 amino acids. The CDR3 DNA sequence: TGCGCCAGCAGCTTGTACGAGCACACAGATACGCAGTATTTT. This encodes CASSLYEHTDTQYF.

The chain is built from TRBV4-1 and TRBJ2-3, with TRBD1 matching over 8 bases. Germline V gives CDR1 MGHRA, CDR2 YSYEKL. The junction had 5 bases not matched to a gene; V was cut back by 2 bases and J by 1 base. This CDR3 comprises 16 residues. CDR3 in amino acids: CASSQRPGQGTDTQYF. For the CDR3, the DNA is TGCGCCAGCAGCCAACGACCGGGACAGGGCACAGATACGCAGTATTTT.

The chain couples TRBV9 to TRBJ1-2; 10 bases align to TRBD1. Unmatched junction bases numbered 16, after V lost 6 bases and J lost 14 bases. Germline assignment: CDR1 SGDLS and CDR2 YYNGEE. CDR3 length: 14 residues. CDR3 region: CASTKPPGTGDGTF. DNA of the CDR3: TGTGCCAGCACCAAACCACCCGGGACAGGGGATGGGACCTTC.

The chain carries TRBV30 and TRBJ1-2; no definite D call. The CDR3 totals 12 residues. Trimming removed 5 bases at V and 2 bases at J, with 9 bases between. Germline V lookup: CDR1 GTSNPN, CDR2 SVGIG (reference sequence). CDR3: CAWASTNYGYTF. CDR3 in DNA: TGTGCCTGGGCATCGACCAACTATGGCTACACCTTC.

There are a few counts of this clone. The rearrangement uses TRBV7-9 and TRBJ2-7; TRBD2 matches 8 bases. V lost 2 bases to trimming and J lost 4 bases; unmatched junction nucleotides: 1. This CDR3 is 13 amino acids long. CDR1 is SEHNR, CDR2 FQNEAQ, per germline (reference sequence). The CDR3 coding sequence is TGTGCCAGCAGCTTATTAGCGGGGTACGAGCAGTACTTC. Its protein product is CASSLLAGYEQYF.

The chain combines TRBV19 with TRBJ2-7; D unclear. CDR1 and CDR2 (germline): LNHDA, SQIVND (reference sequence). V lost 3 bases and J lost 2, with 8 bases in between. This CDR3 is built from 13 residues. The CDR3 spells CASSIRPPYEQYF. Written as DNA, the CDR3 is TGTGCCAGTAGTATCCGGCCTCCCTACGAGCAGTACTTC.

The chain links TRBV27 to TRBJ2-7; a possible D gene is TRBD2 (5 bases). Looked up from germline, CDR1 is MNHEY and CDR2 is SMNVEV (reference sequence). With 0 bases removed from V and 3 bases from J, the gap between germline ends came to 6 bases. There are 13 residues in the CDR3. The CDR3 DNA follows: TGTGCCAGCAGTTTATCGAGGGTCTACGAGCAGTACTTC. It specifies CASSLSRVYEQYF.

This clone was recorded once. The DNA for the CDR3 is TGTGCCAGCAGTATCGACGGGAACACCGGGGAGCTGTTTTTT. This gives the protein CASSIDGNTGELFF. The gene calls are TRBV27 and TRBJ2-2; D is ambiguous. V was clipped by 5 bases and J by 1 base, with 8 bases between them. This CDR3 spans 14 amino acids. CDR1 is MNHEY, CDR2 SMNVEV, per germline (reference sequence).